These T cell receptor beta chains were read from a single sample in a study of shared clonotypes between healthy human individuals. This table comes from immunoSEQ multiplex PCR, and its TCRdb copy is limited to in-frame clones, with some not included. Of about 600,000 clones in the sample, around 77% were seen once. Sequenced input: PBMCs. Receptors originate from a middle-aged woman in good health. Some clones in this sample may be carry-over from other donors' samples. Each CDR3 is given with its conserved first and last residue. A D gene is named only where the DNA matches it firmly. Expanded clones are given a class, and other clones once, few, many or no size at all.

j_call v_call clone_size d_call cdr3_nt cdr3_aa
TRBJ1-1 TRBV6-5 few TRBD1 TGTGCCAGCAGTTCCCCGGGACAGCCGATGAACACTGAAGCTTTCTTT CASSSPGQPMNTEAFF
TRBJ2-7 TRBV19 - TRBD2 TGTGCCAGTAGTAACTCCCCGGGGGGGCGCGGATACGAGCAGTACTTC CASSNSPGGRGYEQYF
TRBJ1-1 TRBV20-1 - - TGCAGTGTAGACAGGTGCACTGAAGCTTTCTTT CSVDRCTEAFF
TRBJ1-4 TRBV28 - TRBD1 TGTACCAGCAGTTTCCAGACAGGGGGATCGGAAAAACTGTTTTTT CTSSFQTGGSEKLFF
TRBJ2-2 TRBV10-3 - - TGTGCCATCAGGGGGGACCTCCCGACCGGGGAGCTGTTTTTT CAIRGDLPTGELFF
TRBJ2-3 TRBV20-1 many TRBD2 TGCAGTGCCCTTGGGACTAGCGGAGTTCCTTTT CSALGTSGVPF
TRBJ2-7 TRBV5-4 - TRBD2 TGTGCCAGCAGCTTGGCTAGCGGGAGGGTCTACGAGCAGTACTTC CASSLASGRVYEQYF
TRBJ2-5 TRBV11-1 - - TGTGCCAGCAGCCCGAGGTTGGAGACCCAGTACTTC CASSPRLETQYF
TRBJ2-2 TRBV19 - - TGTGCCAGTAGTATAGGTCGTCGGGGGGCCGGGTTTTTAGAAGCAACCGGGGAGCTGTTTTTT CASSIGRRGAGFLEATGELFF
TRBJ2-1 TRBV5-3 - - TGTGCCAGAAGCCCCTTATACAATGAGCAGTTCTTC CARSPLYNEQFF
TRBJ1-5 TRBV6-5 - TRBD1 TGTGCCAGCAGTACTGGACAGGGAAGTTATCAGCCCCAGCATTTT CASSTGQGSYQPQHF
TRBJ2-1 TRBV25-1 few TRBD2 TGTGCCAGCAGTGCTAGCGGGGGTACCTACAATGAGCAGTTCTTC CASSASGGTYNEQFF
TRBJ2-7 TRBV5-1 once TRBD2 TGCGCCAGCAGCCTGACTAGCGGGAGAGAGAGCGAGCAGTACTTC CASSLTSGRESEQYF
TRBJ2-7 TRBV7-8 many - TGTGCCAGCAGCTTAGCATTGCCAGGACCTCCCTACGAGCAGTACTTC CASSLALPGPPYEQYF
TRBJ2-3 TRBV29-1 - - TGCAGCGTTGCGGACAGCACAGATACGCAGTATTTT CSVADSTDTQYF
TRBJ1-1 TRBV27 - - TGTGCCAGCAGTCCACAGGGAGGCGAAGCTTTCTTT CASSPQGGEAFF
TRBJ1-4 TRBV5-8 - - TGTGCCAGCAGCTACCACAGAGTAACTAATGAAAAACTGTTTTTT CASSYHRVTNEKLFF
TRBJ2-3 TRBV18 - TRBD2 TGTGCCAGCTCAGAAGGACTAGGCACAGATACGCAGTATTTT CASSEGLGTDTQYF
TRBJ2-5 TRBV18 - - TGTGCCAGCTCACCACTGGAGACCCAGTACTTC CASSPLETQYF
TRBJ2-3 TRBV27 - - TGTGCCAGCAGGAAGAATAATGGGGTGGGCACAGATACGCAGTATTTT CASRKNNGVGTDTQYF
TRBJ2-3 TRBV15 - - TGTGCCACCAGCAGGGTCGGTGGGGATACGCAGTATTTT CATSRVGGDTQYF
TRBJ2-1 TRBV19 - TRBD2 TGTGCCAGTAGTAAAGGAGGACTAGCGGGCCGTGGGTCCTACAATGAGCAGTTCTTC CASSKGGLAGRGSYNEQFF
TRBJ2-1 TRBV6-6 - - TGTGCCAGCAGCCAGGGGGGGAGCGGGCGGAGTGAGCAGTTCTTC CASSQGGSGRSEQFF
TRBJ2-2 TRBV11-2 - TRBD1 TGTGCCGGCAGCTTCACCGGGACAGGGGCCGGGGAGCTGTTTTTT CAGSFTGTGAGELFF
TRBJ2-7 TRBV5-1 - TRBD1 TGCGCCAGCGGCAGGGAACCGGGACAGGGGGCCTACGAGCAGTACTTC CASGREPGQGAYEQYF
TRBJ1-5 TRBV19 few TRBD1 TGTGCCAGTAGTATGGTAGGGGGCGGTCAGCCCCAGCATTTT CASSMVGGGQPQHF
TRBJ2-7 TRBV7-3 once TRBD1 TGTGCCAGCAGCTCAACGGCACCCGGGACAGGGGGCGCCTACGAGCAGTACTTC CASSSTAPGTGGAYEQYF
TRBJ2-3 TRBV7-2 few TRBD2 TGTGCCAGTCAGCGGGACGGGGTAGATACGCAGTATTTT CASQRDGVDTQYF
TRBJ2-7 TRBV28 - - TGTGCCAGCAGCGGACGCTACGAGCAGTACTTC CASSGRYEQYF
TRBJ1-1 TRBV30 few - TGTGCCTGGAGTTTGGGCACTGAAGCTTTCTTT CAWSLGTEAFF
TRBJ2-7 TRBV30 - - TGTGCCTGGAACCCGGAGATCCACTACGAGCAGTACTTC CAWNPEIHYEQYF
TRBJ2-7 TRBV27 - TRBD2 TGTGCCAGCAGCCTTACGGCTAGCGGGAGGGCCGCCTACGAGCAGTACTTC CASSLTASGRAAYEQYF
TRBJ2-1 TRBV15 - - TGTGCCACCAGCAGAGATAGTCCCTACAATGAGCAGTTCTTC CATSRDSPYNEQFF
TRBJ2-7 TRBV7-2 - TRBD1 TGTGCCAGCACCTCGAGGGGGGGACAGGGCTACGAGCAGTACTTC CASTSRGGQGYEQYF
TRBJ2-2 TRBV29-1 many TRBD2 TGCAGCGTTGAAGATAGAGGGCTAGCGGGATACACCGGGGAGCTGTTTTTT CSVEDRGLAGYTGELFF
TRBJ1-2 TRBV14 - - TGTGCCAGCAGCTACACATCCGGGACTGACTATGGCTACACCTTC CASSYTSGTDYGYTF
TRBJ1-1 TRBV10-3 - - TGTGCCATCAGTCGTAGTGATGACACTGAAGCTTTCTTT CAISRSDDTEAFF
TRBJ1-2 TRBV6-9 once - TGTGCCAGCAGTTATTTGGTTGCGCAGGAAAAAACCAAGAGGAACTATGGCTACACCTTC CASSYLVAQEKTKRNYGYTF
TRBJ2-2 TRBV9 - - TGTGCCAGCAGCCGCCAGGGTGGGTCCGGGGAGCTGTTTTTT CASSRQGGSGELFF
TRBJ1-2 TRBV30 - - TGTGCCTGGACCGGGGGGAACTATGGCTACACCTTC CAWTGGNYGYTF
TRBJ2-7 TRBV5-6 - TRBD2 TGTGCCAGCAGGCATGCGGGAGCAGGGTACGAGCAGTACTTC CASRHAGAGYEQYF
TRBJ1-4 TRBV6-5 few - TGTGCCAGCAGTTACGAGATTGGGACGCAGAATGAAAAACTGTTTTTT CASSYEIGTQNEKLFF
TRBJ2-2 TRBV10-1 once - TGCGCCAGCAATGGGGCCCTTGACACCGGGGAGCTGTTTTTT CASNGALDTGELFF
TRBJ2-7 TRBV30 - TRBD2 TGTGCCTGGAGTAATATAGCGGGAGTGGCCTACGAGCAGTACTTC CAWSNIAGVAYEQYF
TRBJ2-1 TRBV10-3 - - TGTGCCATCAGTGAGTCTGGGTGGAGCTCCTACAATGAGCAGTTCTTC CAISESGWSSYNEQFF
TRBJ2-2 TRBV29-1 many - TGCAGCGTAATACAACGGCAGAACACCGGGGAGCTGTTTTTT CSVIQRQNTGELFF
TRBJ2-1 TRBV9 - TRBD2 TGTGCCAGCAGCGCAGCCGGGACTAGCGGGAGGTCCTACAATGAGCAGTTCTTC CASSAAGTSGRSYNEQFF
TRBJ2-1 TRBV27 - - TGTGCCAGCAGTCCCCCGGGACACCACATGGGTGAGCAGTTCTTC CASSPPGHHMGEQFF
TRBJ2-3 TRBV4-2 - - TGTGCCAGCAGCCGGCAGGAATCAGATACGCAGTATTTT CASSRQESDTQYF
TRBJ2-3 TRBV5-1 - - TGCGCCAGCCAAGGTGACCTCTGGGAGACGCAGTATTTT CASQGDLWETQYF
TRBJ1-2 TRBV7-9 - TRBD1 TGTGCCAGCAGCTTAAGTCAGGGGGCGCATGGCTACACCTTC CASSLSQGAHGYTF
TRBJ2-7 TRBV4-3 once - TGCGCCAGCAGCCCGGGACTCCGTACCTACGAGCAGTACTTC CASSPGLRTYEQYF
TRBJ2-7 TRBV30 few - TGTGCCTGGAGGGCGCGGGGTTCCTACGAGCAGTACTTC CAWRARGSYEQYF
TRBJ2-1 TRBV28 - TRBD2 TGTGCCAGCAGTTACCCTAGCGGGAGGGCCTACAATGAGCAGTTCTTC CASSYPSGRAYNEQFF
TRBJ1-1 TRBV6-1 few - TGTGCCAGCAGTGACTCGACCCGTAATGAAGCTTTCTTT CASSDSTRNEAFF
TRBJ2-1 TRBV5-1 - - TGCGCCAGCAGCTGGGGGATCGGGGGCTCCTACAATGAGCAGTTCTTC CASSWGIGGSYNEQFF
TRBJ2-1 TRBV7-2 - - TGTGCCAGCAGCTTAGCGACGTTATCCTACAATGAGCAGTTCTTC CASSLATLSYNEQFF